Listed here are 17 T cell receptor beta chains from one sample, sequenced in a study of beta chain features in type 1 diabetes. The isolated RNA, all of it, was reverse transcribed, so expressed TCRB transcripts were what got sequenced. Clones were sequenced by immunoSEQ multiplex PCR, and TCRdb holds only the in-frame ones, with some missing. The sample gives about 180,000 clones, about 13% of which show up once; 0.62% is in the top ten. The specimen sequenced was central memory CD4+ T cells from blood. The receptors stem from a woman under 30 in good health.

The CDR3 sequence: CASSSVWRSNQPQHF. The CDR3 bases are TGTGCCAGCAGCTCGGTTTGGCGGTCCAATCAGCCCCAGCATTTT. The gene calls are TRBV28 and TRBJ1-5; D gene ambiguous. Per the germline V gene, CDR1 is MDHEN and CDR2 is SYDVKM. Between the trimmed V and J ends, which lost 6 bases and 3 bases, there was a span of 15 bases. The CDR3 is 15 residues long.

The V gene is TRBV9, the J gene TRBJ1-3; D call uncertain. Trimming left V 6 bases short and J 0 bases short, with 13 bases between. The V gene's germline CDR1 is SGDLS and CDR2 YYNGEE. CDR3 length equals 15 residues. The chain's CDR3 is CASTETAYSGNTIYF. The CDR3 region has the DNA TGTGCCAGCACCGAAACTGCCTACTCTGGAAACACCATATATTTT.

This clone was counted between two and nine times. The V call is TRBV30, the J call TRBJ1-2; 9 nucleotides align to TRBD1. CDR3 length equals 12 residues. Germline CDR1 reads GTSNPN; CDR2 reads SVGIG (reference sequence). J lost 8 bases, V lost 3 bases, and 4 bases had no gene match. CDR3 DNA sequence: TGTGCCTGGAGCAGACAGGGGGGCGGCTACACCTTC. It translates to CAWSRQGGGYTF.

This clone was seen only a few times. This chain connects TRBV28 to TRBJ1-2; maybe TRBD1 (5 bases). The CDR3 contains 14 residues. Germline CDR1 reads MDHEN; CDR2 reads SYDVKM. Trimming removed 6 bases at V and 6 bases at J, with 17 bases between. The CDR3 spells CASRTQGGMDGYTF. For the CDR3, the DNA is TGTGCCAGCAGGACCCAGGGCGGGATGGATGGCTACACCTTC.

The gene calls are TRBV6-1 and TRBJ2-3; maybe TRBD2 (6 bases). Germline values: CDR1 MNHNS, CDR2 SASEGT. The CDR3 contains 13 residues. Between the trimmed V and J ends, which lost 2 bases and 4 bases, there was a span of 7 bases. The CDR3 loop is CASSERGSDTQYF. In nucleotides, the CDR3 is TGTGCCAGCAGTGAACGGGGGTCAGATACGCAGTATTTT.

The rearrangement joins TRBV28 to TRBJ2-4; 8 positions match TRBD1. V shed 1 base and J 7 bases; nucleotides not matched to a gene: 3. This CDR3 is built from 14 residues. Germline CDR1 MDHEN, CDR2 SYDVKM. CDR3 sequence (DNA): TGTGCCAGCAGTTTATCAGGGGGCGCGAACATTCAGTACTTC. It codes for CASSLSGGANIQYF.

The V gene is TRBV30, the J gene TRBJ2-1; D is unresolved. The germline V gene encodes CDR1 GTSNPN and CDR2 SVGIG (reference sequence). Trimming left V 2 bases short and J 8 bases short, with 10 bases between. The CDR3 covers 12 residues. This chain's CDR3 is CAWSPQSDEQFF. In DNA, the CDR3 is TGTGCCTGGAGTCCTCAAAGCGATGAGCAGTTCTTC.

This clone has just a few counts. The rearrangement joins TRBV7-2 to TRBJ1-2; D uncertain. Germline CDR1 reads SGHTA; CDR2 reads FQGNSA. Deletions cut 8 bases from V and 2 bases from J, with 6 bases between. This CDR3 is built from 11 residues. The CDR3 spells CASEVNYGYTF. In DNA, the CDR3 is TGTGCCAGCGAGGTCAACTATGGCTACACCTTC.

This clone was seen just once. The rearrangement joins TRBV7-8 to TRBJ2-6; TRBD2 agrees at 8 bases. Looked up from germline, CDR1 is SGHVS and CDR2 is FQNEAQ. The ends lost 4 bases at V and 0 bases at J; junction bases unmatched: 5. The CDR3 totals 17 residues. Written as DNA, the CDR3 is TGTGCCAGCAGCTCCCGCGGGGGGTCCTCTGGGGCCAACGTCCTGACTTTC. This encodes CASSSRGGSSGANVLTF. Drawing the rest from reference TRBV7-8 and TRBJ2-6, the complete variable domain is GAGVSQSPRYKVAKRGQDVALRCDPISGHVSLFWYQQALGQGPEFLTYFQNEAQLDKSGLPSDRFFAERPEGSVSTLKIQRTQQEDSAVYLCASSSRGGSSGANVLTFGAGSRLTVL.

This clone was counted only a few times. CDR3 sequence (DNA): TGCAGCGTTCGACAGGGAGGAAATGATTATGAAAAACTGTTTTTT. It is translated as CSVRQGGNDYEKLFF. V gene TRBV29-1 combines with J gene TRBJ1-4, with TRBD1 matching 7 bases. V dropped 5 bases and J dropped 6; count of bases not matched to a gene: 12. Germline V gene lookup returns CDR1 SQVTM and CDR2 ANQGSEA. This CDR3 is built from 15 residues.

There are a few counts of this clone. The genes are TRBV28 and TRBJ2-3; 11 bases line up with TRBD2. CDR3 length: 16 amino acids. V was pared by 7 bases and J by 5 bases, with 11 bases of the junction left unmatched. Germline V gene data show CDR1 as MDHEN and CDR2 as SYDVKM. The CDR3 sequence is CASTPTRGLAGDTQYF. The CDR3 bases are TGTGCCAGCACCCCGACCCGAGGACTAGCGGGAGATACGCAGTATTTT.

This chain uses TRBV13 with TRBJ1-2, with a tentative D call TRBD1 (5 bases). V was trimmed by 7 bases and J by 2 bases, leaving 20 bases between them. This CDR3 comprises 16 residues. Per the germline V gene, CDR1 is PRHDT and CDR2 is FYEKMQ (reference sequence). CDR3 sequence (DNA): TGTGCCAGCACCAGATTAATGGGGGGAACGAACTATGGCTACACCTTC. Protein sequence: CASTRLMGGTNYGYTF.

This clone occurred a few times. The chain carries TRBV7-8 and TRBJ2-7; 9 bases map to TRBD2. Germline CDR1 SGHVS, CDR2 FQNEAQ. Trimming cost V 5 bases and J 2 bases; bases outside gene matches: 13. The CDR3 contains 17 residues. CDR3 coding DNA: TGTGCCAGCAGCCCACTGCTGGGCGGGAGGGCACCCTACGAGCAGTACTTC. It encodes CASSPLLGGRAPYEQYF.

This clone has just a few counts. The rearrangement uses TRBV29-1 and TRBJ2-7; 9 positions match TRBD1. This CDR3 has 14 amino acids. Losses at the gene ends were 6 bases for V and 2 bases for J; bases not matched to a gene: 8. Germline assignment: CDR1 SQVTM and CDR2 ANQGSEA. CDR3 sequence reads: CSVITGQGTYEQYF. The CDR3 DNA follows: TGCAGCGTCATCACGGGACAGGGAACCTACGAGCAGTACTTC.

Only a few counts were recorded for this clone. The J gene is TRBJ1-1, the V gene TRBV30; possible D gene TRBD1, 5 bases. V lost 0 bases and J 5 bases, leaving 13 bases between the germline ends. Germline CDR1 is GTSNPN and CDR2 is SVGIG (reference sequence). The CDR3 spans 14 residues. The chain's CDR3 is CAWSVSRGWTEAFF. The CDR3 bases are TGTGCCTGGAGTGTAAGTCGGGGGTGGACTGAAGCTTTCTTT.

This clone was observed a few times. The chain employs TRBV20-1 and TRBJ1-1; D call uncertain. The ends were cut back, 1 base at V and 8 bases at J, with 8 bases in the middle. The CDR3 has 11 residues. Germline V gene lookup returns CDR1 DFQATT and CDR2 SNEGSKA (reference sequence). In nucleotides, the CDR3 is TGCAGTGCTAGAGTTACAGTAGAAGCTTTCTTT. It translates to CSARVTVEAFF.

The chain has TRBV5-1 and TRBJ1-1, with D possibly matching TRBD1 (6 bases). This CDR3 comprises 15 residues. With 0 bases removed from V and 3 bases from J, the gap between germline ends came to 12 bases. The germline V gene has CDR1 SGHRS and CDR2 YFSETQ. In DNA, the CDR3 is TGCGCCAGCAGCTTGGTGTTGGGGGCGGACACTGAAGCTTTCTTT. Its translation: CASSLVLGADTEAFF.